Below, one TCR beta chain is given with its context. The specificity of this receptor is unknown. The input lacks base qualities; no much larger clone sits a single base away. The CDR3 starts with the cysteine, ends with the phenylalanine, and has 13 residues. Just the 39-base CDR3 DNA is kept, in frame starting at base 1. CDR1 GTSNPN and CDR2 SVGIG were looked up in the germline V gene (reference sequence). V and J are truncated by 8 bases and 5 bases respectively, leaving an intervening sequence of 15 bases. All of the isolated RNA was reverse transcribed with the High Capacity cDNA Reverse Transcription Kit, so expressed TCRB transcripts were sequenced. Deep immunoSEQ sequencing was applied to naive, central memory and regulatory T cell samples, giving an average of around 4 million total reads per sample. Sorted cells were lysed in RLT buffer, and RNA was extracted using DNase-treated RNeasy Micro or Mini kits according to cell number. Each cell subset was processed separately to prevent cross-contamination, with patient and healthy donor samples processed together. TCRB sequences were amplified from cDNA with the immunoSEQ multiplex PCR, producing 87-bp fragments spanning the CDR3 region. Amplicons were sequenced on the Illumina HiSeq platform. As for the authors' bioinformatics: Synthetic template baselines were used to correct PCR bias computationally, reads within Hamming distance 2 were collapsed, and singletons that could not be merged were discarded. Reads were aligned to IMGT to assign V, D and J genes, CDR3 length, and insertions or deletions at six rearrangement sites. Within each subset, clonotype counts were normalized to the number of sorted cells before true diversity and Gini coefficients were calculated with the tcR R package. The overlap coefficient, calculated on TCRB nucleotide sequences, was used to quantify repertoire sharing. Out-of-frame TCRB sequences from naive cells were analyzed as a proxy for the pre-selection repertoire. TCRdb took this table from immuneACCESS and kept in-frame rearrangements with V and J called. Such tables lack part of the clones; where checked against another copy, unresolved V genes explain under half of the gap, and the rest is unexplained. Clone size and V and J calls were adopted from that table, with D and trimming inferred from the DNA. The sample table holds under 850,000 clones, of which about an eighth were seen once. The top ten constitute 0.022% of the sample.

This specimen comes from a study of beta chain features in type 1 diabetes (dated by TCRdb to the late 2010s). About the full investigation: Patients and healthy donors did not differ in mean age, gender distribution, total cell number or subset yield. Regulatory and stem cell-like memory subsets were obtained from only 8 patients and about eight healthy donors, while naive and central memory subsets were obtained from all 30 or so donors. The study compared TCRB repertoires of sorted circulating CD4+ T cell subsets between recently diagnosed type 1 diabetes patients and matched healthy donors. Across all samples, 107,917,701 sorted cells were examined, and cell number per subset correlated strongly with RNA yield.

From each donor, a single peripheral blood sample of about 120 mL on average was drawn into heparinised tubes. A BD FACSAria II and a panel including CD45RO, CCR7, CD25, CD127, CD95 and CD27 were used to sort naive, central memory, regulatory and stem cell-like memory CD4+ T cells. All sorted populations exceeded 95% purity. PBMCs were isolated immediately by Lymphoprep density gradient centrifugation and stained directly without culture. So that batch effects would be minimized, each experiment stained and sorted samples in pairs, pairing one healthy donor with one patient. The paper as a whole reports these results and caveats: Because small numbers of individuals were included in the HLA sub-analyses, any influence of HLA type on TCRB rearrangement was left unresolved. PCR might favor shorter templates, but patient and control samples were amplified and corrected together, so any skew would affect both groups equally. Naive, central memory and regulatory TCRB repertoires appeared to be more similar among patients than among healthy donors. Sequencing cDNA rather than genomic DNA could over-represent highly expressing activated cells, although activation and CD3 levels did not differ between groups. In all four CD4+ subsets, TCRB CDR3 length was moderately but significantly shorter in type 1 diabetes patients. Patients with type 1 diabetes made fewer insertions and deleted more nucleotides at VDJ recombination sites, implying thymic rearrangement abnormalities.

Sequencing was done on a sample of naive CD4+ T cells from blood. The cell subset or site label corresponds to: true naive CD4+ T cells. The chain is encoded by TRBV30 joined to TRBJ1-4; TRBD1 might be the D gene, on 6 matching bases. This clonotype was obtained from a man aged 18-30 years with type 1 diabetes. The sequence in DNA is TGTGCCCAGGCTAGGCAGGGGAATGAAAAACTGTTTTTT. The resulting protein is CAQARQGNEKLFF.